This TCR beta chain was observed in a study of tumor T cells in aggressive B-cell lymphoma. Germline assignment: CDR1 SGDLS and CDR2 YYNGEE. CDR3 size: 14 residues. The V and J ends lost 2 bases and 11 bases respectively, with 14 bases between them. The repertoire was sequenced with immunoSEQ multiplex PCR; TCRdb's copy has only in-frame clones and lacks some. This sample carries around 6,600 clones, 88% of them seen once, and the ten largest clones take 2.5% to 4%. Sequencing was carried out using tumor tissue. The sequence came from an adult with diffuse large B cell lymphoma. Some clones in this sample may be carry-over from other donors' samples. This chain links TRBV9 with TRBJ1-6; the D gene is possibly TRBD1 (5 bases). The CDR3 DNA follows: TGTGCCAGCAGCGTCGGAGGGGTAGGGCCACCCCTCCACTTT. Encoded protein: CASSVGGVGPPLHF. Together with reference TRBV9 and TRBJ1-6, the CDR3 gives the full variable domain: DSGVTQTPKHLITATGQRVTLRCSPRSGDLSVYWYQQSLDQGLQFLIQYYNGEERAKGNILERFSAQQFPDLHSELNLSSLELGDSALYFCASSVGGVGPPLHFGNGTRLTVT.